What follows are 2 T cell receptor beta chains derived from one specimen sequenced in a study of T cell changes during pregnancy in multiple sclerosis. TCRdb's table, derived via immunoSEQ multiplex PCR, lists solely in-frame clones and lacks some. The top ten clones hold 0.38% of a sample with over 45,000 clones, less than 90% of them seen once. The sequences come from CD4+ T cells from peripheral blood mononuclear cells, collected in the third trimester of pregnancy. These receptors came from a female donor with multiple sclerosis, enrolled in a pregnancy study.

The chain recombines TRBV7-2 with TRBJ2-1, with unresolved D. The CDR3 runs 14 residues. V was pared by 5 bases and J by 0 bases, with 8 bases between. CDR1 and CDR2 from the germline V gene are SGHTA and FQGNSA. The CDR3 sequence is CASSTGYSYNEQFF. The CDR3 region has the DNA TGTGCCAGCAGCACGGGTTACTCCTACAATGAGCAGTTCTTC.

The chain is built from TRBV18 and TRBJ1-1, with 7 bases lining up with TRBD1. The CDR3 length is 14 residues. The germline CDR1 and CDR2 sequences are KGHSH and LQKENI. Unmatched junction bases numbered 4, after V lost 3 bases and J lost 3 bases. The DNA of the CDR3 is TGTGCCAGCTCACCCGGACAGGACTACACTGAAGCTTTCTTT. Encoded protein: CASSPGQDYTEAFF.